This entry is about one T cell receptor beta chain. In the study's own analysis: Reference gene primer amplification yielded estimated nucleated cell counts. Clones were read by immunoSEQ multiplex PCR, and TCRdb kept only the in-frame ones, dropping some. V and J calls and clone size follow that table, whereas D and trimming were derived from the DNA. The sample contains 200,000 to 250,000 clones, about 80% of which appear only once. This sample was taken from a study of blood T cell repertoires in COVID-19. Background on the study: The analysed material was cDNA or gDNA that came from T cells, B-cell-depleted T cells, or PBMCs.

Adults between roughly 18 and 89 years of age took part from 24 US areas. The sequence was obtained from a woman between 40 and 50 years old with acute COVID-19. Sequencing was carried out using PBMCs or T cells enriched from blood (not recorded which).

As DNA, the CDR3 is TGTGCCAGCCAAACTAGCGGGAGTATCACACACAATGAGCAGTTCTTC. Translated: CASQTSGSITHNEQFF. The V gene is TRBV28, the J gene TRBJ2-1; 11 positions agree with TRBD2. CDR1 and CDR2 from the germline V gene are MDHEN and SYDVKM. J gave up 5 bases and V 8 bases, and 11 bases lay outside the gene matches. The CDR3 extends over 16 amino acids.